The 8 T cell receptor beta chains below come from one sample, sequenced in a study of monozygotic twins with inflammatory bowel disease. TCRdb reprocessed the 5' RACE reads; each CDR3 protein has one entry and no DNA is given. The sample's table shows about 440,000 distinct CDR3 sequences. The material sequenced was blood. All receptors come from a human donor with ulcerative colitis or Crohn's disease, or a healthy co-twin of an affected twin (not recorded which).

This CDR3 reads CASSLVAGTHNEQFF. The V gene is TRBV5-1, the J gene TRBJ2-1; the D gene TCRdb calls, TRBD1, cannot be checked with no DNA. Germline loops: CDR1 SGHRS, CDR2 YFSETQ. The CDR3 runs to 15 residues. Based on the CDR3 plus reference TRBV5-1 and TRBJ2-1, the full variable domain is KAGVTQTPRYLIKTRGQQVTLSCSPISGHRSVSWYQQTPGQGLQFLFEYFSETQRNKGNFPGRFSGRQFSNSRSEMNVSTLELGDSALYLCASSLVAGTHNEQFFGPGTRLTVL.

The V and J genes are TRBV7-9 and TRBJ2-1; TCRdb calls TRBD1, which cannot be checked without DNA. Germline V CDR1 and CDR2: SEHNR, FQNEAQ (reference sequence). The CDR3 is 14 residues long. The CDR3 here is CASSFNRETGEQFF.

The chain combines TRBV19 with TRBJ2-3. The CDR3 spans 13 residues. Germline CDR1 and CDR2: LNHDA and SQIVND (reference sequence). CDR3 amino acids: CASSMGGPDTQYF.

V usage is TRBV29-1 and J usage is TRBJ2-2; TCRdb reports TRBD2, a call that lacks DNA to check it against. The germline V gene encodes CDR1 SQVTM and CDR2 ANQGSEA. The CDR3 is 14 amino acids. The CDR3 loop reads CSALSGGNTGELFF.

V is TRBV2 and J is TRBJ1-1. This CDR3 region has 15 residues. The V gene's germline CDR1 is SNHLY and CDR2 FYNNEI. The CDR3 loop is CASSEPAVLNTEAFF.

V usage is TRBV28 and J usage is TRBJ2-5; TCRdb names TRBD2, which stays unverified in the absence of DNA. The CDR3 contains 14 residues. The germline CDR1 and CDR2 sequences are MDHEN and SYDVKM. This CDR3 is CASSQHSGRETQYF.

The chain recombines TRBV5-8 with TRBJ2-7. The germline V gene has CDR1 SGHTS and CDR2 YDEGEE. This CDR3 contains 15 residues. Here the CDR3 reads CASSSGRLQGNEQYF.

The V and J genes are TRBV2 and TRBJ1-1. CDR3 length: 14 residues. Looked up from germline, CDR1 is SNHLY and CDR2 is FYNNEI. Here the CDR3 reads CASSVATWNTEAFF.